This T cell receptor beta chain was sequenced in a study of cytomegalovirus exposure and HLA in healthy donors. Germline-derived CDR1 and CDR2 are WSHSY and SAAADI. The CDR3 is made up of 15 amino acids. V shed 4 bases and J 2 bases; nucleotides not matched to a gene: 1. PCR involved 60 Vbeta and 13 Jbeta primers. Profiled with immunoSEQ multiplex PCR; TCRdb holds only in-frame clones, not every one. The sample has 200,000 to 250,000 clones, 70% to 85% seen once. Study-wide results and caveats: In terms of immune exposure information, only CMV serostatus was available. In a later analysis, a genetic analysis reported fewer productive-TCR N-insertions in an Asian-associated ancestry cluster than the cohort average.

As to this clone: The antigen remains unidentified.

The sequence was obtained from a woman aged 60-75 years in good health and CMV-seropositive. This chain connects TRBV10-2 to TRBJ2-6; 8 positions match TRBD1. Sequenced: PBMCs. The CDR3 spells CASSGTGTGANVLTF. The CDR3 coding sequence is TGCGCCAGCAGTGGGACAGGGACTGGGGCCAACGTCCTGACTTTC.